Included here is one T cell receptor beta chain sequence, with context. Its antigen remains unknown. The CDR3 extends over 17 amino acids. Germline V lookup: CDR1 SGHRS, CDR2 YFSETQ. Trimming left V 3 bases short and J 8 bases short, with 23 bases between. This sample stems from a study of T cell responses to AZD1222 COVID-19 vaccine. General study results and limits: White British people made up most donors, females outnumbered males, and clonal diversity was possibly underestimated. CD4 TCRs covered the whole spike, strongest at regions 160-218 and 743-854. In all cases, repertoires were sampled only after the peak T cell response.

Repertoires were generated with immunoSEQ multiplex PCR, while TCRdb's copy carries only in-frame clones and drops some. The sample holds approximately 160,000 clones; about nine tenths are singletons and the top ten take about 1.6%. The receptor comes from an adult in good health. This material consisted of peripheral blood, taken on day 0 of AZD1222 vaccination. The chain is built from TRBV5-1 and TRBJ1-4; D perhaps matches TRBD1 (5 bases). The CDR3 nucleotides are TGCGCCAGCAGCTCGCGGCTCGGGGGAATCGGTTACGAAAAACTGTTTTTT. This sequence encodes CASSSRLGGIGYEKLFF.